These T cell receptor beta chains were read from a single sample in a study of graft-versus-host responses after intestinal transplantation. Which antigens these TCRs recognize remains unknown. Some clones are missing from TCRdb's copy, which holds only in-frame ones; the method was immunoSEQ multiplex PCR. In the table there are about 86,000 clones, about 88% of which are singletons. Material: unstimulated CD4+ T cells sorted from spleen or lymph node cells, obtained before transplant. These receptors came from a human donor who was the organ donor for an intestinal transplant. Each CDR3 is given with its conserved first and last residue. The order of the fields is CDR3 DNA, CDR3 protein, clone size, V gene, D gene, J gene. The D gene is left open where the match is weak. Size values are once, few and many counts, or a class for expanded clones, and some rows have none.

CDR3 DNA: TGTGCCAGCAGCCCGGGCGGGAAGGACAATGAGCAGTTCTTC
CDR3 protein: CASSPGGKDNEQFF
clone size: .
V gene: TRBV5-4
D gene: .
J gene: TRBJ2-1

CDR3 DNA: TGTGCCAGCAGTCTGATTACCAGGGGGTTTCGTCGGTACGAGCAGTACTTC
CDR3 protein: CASSLITRGFRRYEQYF
clone size: .
V gene: TRBV28
D gene: TRBD1
J gene: TRBJ2-7

CDR3 DNA: TGTGCCAGCAGCTTAAGGATCAGCAGGGCCCAGTACTTC
CDR3 protein: CASSLRISRAQYF
clone size: .
V gene: TRBV11-1
D gene: .
J gene: TRBJ2-7

CDR3 DNA: TGTGCCTGGAGCTGGACTGCCGTAAACACCATATATTTT
CDR3 protein: CAWSWTAVNTIYF
clone size: .
V gene: TRBV30
D gene: .
J gene: TRBJ1-3

CDR3 DNA: TGCGCCAGCAGCTTGGCAGGGGACAATGAGCAGTTCTTC
CDR3 protein: CASSLAGDNEQFF
clone size: .
V gene: TRBV5-1
D gene: .
J gene: TRBJ2-1

CDR3 DNA: TGTGCCAGCAGCTTGGACAGGGGGCGGACGGACACTGAAGCTTTCTTT
CDR3 protein: CASSLDRGRTDTEAFF
clone size: .
V gene: TRBV5-6
D gene: TRBD1
J gene: TRBJ1-1

CDR3 DNA: TGTGCCAGCAGCCCTACTCGGGGGGCGGAGACCCAGTACTTC
CDR3 protein: CASSPTRGAETQYF
clone size: .
V gene: TRBV7-2
D gene: .
J gene: TRBJ2-5

CDR3 DNA: TGTGCCAGTAGTACCCATTTGGGGCAGGGGTATAGCAATCAGCCCCAGCATTTT
CDR3 protein: CASSTHLGQGYSNQPQHF
clone size: .
V gene: TRBV19
D gene: .
J gene: TRBJ1-5

CDR3 DNA: TGTGCCAGCAGTTATCTGGTCGGGGGGAACTATGGCTACACCTTC
CDR3 protein: CASSYLVGGNYGYTF
clone size: .
V gene: TRBV27
D gene: .
J gene: TRBJ1-2

CDR3 DNA: TGTGCCAGCAGCTTAAGGGGTTTTGGGGAGCTGTTTTTT
CDR3 protein: CASSLRGFGELFF
clone size: .
V gene: TRBV7-9
D gene: .
J gene: TRBJ2-2

CDR3 DNA: TGTGCCAGCAGTACTCCTGATGATGAAGCTTTCTTT
CDR3 protein: CASSTPDDEAFF
clone size: .
V gene: TRBV27
D gene: .
J gene: TRBJ1-1

CDR3 DNA: TGTGCCAGCAGTGATCGCGACAGGGACAGGGGAGACACCGGGGAGCTGTTTTTT
CDR3 protein: CASSDRDRDRGDTGELFF
clone size: few
V gene: TRBV9
D gene: TRBD1
J gene: TRBJ2-2

CDR3 DNA: TGCGCCAGCAGCTCGGACAGCTCGGATGAAAAACTGTTTTTT
CDR3 protein: CASSSDSSDEKLFF
clone size: .
V gene: TRBV5-1
D gene: .
J gene: TRBJ1-4

CDR3 DNA: TGTGCCAGCAGCCGGGACAGGGATGGCTACACCTTC
CDR3 protein: CASSRDRDGYTF
clone size: .
V gene: TRBV5-4
D gene: TRBD1
J gene: TRBJ1-2

CDR3 DNA: TGCGCCAGCAGTGCGGAACCCACTAGCGGGTACAATGAGCAGTTCTTC
CDR3 protein: CASSAEPTSGYNEQFF
clone size: .
V gene: TRBV10-1
D gene: TRBD2
J gene: TRBJ2-1

CDR3 DNA: TGTGCCAGCGAGCTAGCGGGATTATGGGGGACCCAGTACTTC
CDR3 protein: CASELAGLWGTQYF
clone size: .
V gene: TRBV6-1
D gene: TRBD2
J gene: TRBJ2-5

CDR3 DNA: TGTGCCAGCAGCCATCGGGACAGGTGGGGGTTCTTC
CDR3 protein: CASSHRDRWGFF
clone size: .
V gene: TRBV7-9
D gene: TRBD1
J gene: TRBJ2-1

CDR3 DNA: TGTGCCAGCAGCAATAGCGGGAGTAGGGTTGGAGAGACCCAGTACTTC
CDR3 protein: CASSNSGSRVGETQYF
clone size: .
V gene: TRBV7-2
D gene: TRBD2
J gene: TRBJ2-5

CDR3 DNA: TGTGCCAGCAGTGTCTTGGGGTTCGGGGACACTGAAGCTTTCTTT
CDR3 protein: CASSVLGFGDTEAFF
clone size: .
V gene: TRBV2
D gene: .
J gene: TRBJ1-1

CDR3 DNA: TGTGCCAGCAGCCAGCGGGGGGAGGGAGGCTCTGGGGCCAACGTCCTGACTTTC
CDR3 protein: CASSQRGEGGSGANVLTF
clone size: .
V gene: TRBV4-2
D gene: TRBD2
J gene: TRBJ2-6

CDR3 DNA: TGTGCCAGTAGTAGGCCGGGGGGGAACACAGATACGCAGTATTTT
CDR3 protein: CASSRPGGNTDTQYF
clone size: .
V gene: TRBV19
D gene: TRBD2
J gene: TRBJ2-3

CDR3 DNA: TGTGCCAGCAGCAAACTGGTCCGGGGGGGAAGGTGGAATGAGCAGTTCTTC
CDR3 protein: CASSKLVRGGRWNEQFF
clone size: .
V gene: TRBV21-1
D gene: .
J gene: TRBJ2-1

CDR3 DNA: TGCGCCAGCAGCTTGGCTAGCGGCAACTACGAGCAGTACTTC
CDR3 protein: CASSLASGNYEQYF
clone size: .
V gene: TRBV5-1
D gene: TRBD2
J gene: TRBJ2-7

CDR3 DNA: TGCGCCAGCAGCCACCCGACTAGCGGCTCAGATACGCAGTATTTT
CDR3 protein: CASSHPTSGSDTQYF
clone size: .
V gene: TRBV4-1
D gene: TRBD2
J gene: TRBJ2-3

CDR3 DNA: TGTGCCAGTCGTACCGGGACAGGGGACAATCAGCCCCAGCATTTT
CDR3 protein: CASRTGTGDNQPQHF
clone size: .
V gene: TRBV19
D gene: TRBD1
J gene: TRBJ1-5

CDR3 DNA: TGCAGCGTTTCTCCAGGGACCTACGAGCAGTACTTC
CDR3 protein: CSVSPGTYEQYF
clone size: few
V gene: TRBV29-1
D gene: .
J gene: TRBJ2-7

CDR3 DNA: TGTGCCAGCAGTACGCACCTACTAGAGACAAGCTACGAGCAGTACTTC
CDR3 protein: CASSTHLLETSYEQYF
clone size: .
V gene: TRBV27
D gene: .
J gene: TRBJ2-7

CDR3 DNA: TGTGCAACCCACGGACGGGGGGGAGAGACCCAGTACTTC
CDR3 protein: CATHGRGGETQYF
clone size: .
V gene: TRBV6-5
D gene: TRBD2
J gene: TRBJ2-5

CDR3 DNA: TGTGCCAGCGTTCAGGACAGATCCTTTAACACTGAAGCTTTCTTT
CDR3 protein: CASVQDRSFNTEAFF
clone size: .
V gene: TRBV2
D gene: .
J gene: TRBJ1-1

CDR3 DNA: TGTGCCAGCAGCCAAGAACTAACCACAGATACGCAGTATTTT
CDR3 protein: CASSQELTTDTQYF
clone size: .
V gene: TRBV14
D gene: .
J gene: TRBJ2-3

CDR3 DNA: TGTGCCAGCAGCGCCGATAGACAGGGTAACGGGGAGCTGTTTTTT
CDR3 protein: CASSADRQGNGELFF
clone size: .
V gene: TRBV5-6
D gene: TRBD1
J gene: TRBJ2-2

CDR3 DNA: TGTGCCCTGCGACGCCGGGGTAACTATGGCTACACCTTC
CDR3 protein: CALRRRGNYGYTF
clone size: .
V gene: TRBV30
D gene: .
J gene: TRBJ1-2

CDR3 DNA: TGCAGTGCTGTGGGACACGAGACCCAGTACTTC
CDR3 protein: CSAVGHETQYF
clone size: .
V gene: TRBV20-1
D gene: .
J gene: TRBJ2-5

CDR3 DNA: TGTGCCAGTAGCCAACGGACAGTAGAGCCCTACACCTTC
CDR3 protein: CASSQRTVEPYTF
clone size: .
V gene: TRBV19
D gene: .
J gene: TRBJ1-2

CDR3 DNA: TGTGCCAGCAGCTTGGGACTTGGCTACACCTTC
CDR3 protein: CASSLGLGYTF
clone size: .
V gene: TRBV7-8
D gene: .
J gene: TRBJ1-2